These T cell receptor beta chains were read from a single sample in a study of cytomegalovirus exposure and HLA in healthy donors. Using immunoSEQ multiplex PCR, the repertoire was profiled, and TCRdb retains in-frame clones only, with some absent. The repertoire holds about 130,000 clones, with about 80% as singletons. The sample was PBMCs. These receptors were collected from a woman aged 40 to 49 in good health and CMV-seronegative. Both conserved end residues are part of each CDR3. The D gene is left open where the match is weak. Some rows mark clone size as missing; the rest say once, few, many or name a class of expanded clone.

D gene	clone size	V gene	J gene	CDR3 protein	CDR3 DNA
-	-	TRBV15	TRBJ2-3	CATRVGSGDTQYF	TGTGCCACCAGAGTTGGATCGGGAGATACGCAGTATTTT
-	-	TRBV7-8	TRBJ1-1	CASSLARRQHHTEAFF	TGTGCCAGCAGCTTAGCGAGAAGACAGCATCACACTGAAGCTTTCTTT
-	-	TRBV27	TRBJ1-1	CASSSGRLGTEAFF	TGTGCCAGCAGTTCCGGGAGACTAGGCACTGAAGCTTTCTTT
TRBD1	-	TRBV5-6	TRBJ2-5	CASLSGGYGETQYF	TGTGCCAGCCTTTCAGGGGGTTACGGGGAGACCCAGTACTTC
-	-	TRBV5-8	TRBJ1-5	CASSRGSWNSNQPQHF	TGTGCCAGCAGCCGGGGAAGTTGGAATAGCAATCAGCCCCAGCATTTT
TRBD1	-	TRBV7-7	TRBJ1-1	CASSPPGGMNTEAFF	TGTGCTAGCAGCCCCCCAGGGGGAATGAACACTGAAGCTTTCTTT
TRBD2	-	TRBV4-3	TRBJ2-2	CASSQDLPTSGNTGELFF	TGCGCCAGCAGCCAAGATCTCCCCACTAGCGGCAACACCGGGGAGCTGTTTTTT
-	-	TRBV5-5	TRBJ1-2	CASSPGGELYGYTF	TGTGCCAGCTCGCCGGGAGGCGAGCTCTATGGCTACACCTTC
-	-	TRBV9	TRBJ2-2	CASSPFQGGGTGELFF	TGTGCCAGCAGCCCATTTCAGGGGGGCGGGACCGGGGAGCTGTTTTTT
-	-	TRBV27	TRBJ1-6	CASSWQGSSYNSPLHF	TGTGCCAGCAGTTGGCAGGGGAGCTCCTATAATTCACCCCTCCACTTT
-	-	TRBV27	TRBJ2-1	CASSSLMGRNEQFF	TGTGCCAGCAGTTCATTGATGGGGCGGAATGAGCAGTTCTTC
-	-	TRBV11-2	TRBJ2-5	CASTPSRGIQETQYF	TGTGCCAGCACCCCGAGCCGGGGTATCCAAGAGACCCAGTACTTC
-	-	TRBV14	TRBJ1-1	CASSPSETPRPEAFF	TGTGCCAGCAGCCCAAGCGAGACCCCTCGACCTGAAGCTTTCTTT
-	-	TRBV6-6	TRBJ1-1	CASSMTGRNTEAFF	TGTGCCAGCAGCATGACAGGACGGAACACTGAAGCTTTCTTT
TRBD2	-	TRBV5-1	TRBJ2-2	CASSSAGTSGRPTGELFF	TGCGCCAGCAGCTCCGCCGGGACTAGCGGGAGACCCACCGGGGAGCTGTTTTTT
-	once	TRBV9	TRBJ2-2	CASSPEISLTGELFF	TGTGCCAGCAGCCCCGAGATTAGCTTGACCGGGGAGCTGTTTTTT
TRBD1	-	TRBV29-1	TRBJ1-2	CSVEVPRTGYGYTF	TGCAGCGTTGAGGTGCCCCGGACAGGGTATGGCTACACCTTC
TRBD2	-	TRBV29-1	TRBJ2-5	CSGQNHGTSGETQYF	TGCAGCGGCCAAAACCATGGGACTAGCGGAGAGACCCAGTACTTC
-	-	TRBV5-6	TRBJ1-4	CASSWGQGTNEKLFF	TGTGCCAGCAGCTGGGGGCAGGGGACTAATGAAAAACTGTTTTTT
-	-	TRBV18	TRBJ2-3	CASSPLLTDTQYF	TGTGCCAGCTCACCCTTGCTAACAGATACGCAGTATTTT
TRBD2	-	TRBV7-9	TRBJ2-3	CASSLSGGAWNTQYF	TGTGCCAGCAGTCTGAGCGGGGGGGCCTGGAATACGCAGTATTTT
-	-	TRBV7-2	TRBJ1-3	CASRQGGGDTIYF	TGTGCCAGCAGGCAAGGGGGAGGGGACACCATATATTTT
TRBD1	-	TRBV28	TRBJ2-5	CASSLHRGVETQYF	TGTGCCAGCAGTTTGCACAGGGGGGTAGAGACCCAGTACTTC
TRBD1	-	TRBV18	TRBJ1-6	CASSPTGVGNSPLHF	TGTGCCAGCTCACCCACAGGGGTCGGTAATTCACCCCTCCACTTT
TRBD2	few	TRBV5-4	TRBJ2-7	CASSSLAGGLPYEQYF	TGTGCCAGCAGCTCTCTAGCGGGAGGCCTCCCCTACGAGCAGTACTTC
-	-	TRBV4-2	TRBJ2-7	CASSQDSSVDYEQYF	TGTGCCAGCAGCCAAGACTCCAGCGTCGACTACGAGCAGTACTTC
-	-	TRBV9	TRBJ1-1	CASSVEAGGEAFF	TGTGCCAGCAGCGTAGAGGCGGGCGGGGAAGCTTTCTTT
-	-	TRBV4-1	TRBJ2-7	CASSQGRTSFTYEQYF	TGCGCCAGCAGCCAAGGCCGGACATCGTTCACCTACGAGCAGTACTTC
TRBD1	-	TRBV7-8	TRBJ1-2	CASSPPPPDRGRAYGYTF	TGTGCCAGCAGCCCACCACCTCCGGACAGGGGGCGCGCCTATGGCTACACCTTC
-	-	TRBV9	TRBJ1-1	CASSVSFAGEGTEAFF	TGTGCCAGCAGCGTAAGCTTTGCGGGGGAGGGCACTGAAGCTTTCTTT
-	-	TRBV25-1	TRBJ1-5	CASSGTGNSKPQHF	TGTGCCAGCAGTGGGACGGGGAACTCAAAGCCCCAGCATTTT
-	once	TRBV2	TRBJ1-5	CASSGRQVRNQPQHF	TGTGCCAGCAGTGGAAGACAGGTACGCAATCAGCCCCAGCATTTT
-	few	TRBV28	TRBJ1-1	CASSLGATEAFF	TGTGCCAGCAGTTTAGGGGCCACTGAAGCTTTCTTT
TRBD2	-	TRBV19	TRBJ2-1	CASSIGAGAENEQFF	TGTGCCAGTAGTATAGGAGCGGGAGCTGAAAATGAGCAGTTCTTC
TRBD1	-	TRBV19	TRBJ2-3	CASSGQGLTQYF	TGTGCCAGTAGTGGACAGGGTCTCACGCAGTATTTT
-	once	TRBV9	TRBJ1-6	CASSPSGGQNSPLHF	TGTGCCAGCAGCCCTAGCGGGGGGCAAAATTCACCCCTCCACTTT
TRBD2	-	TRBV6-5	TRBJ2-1	CASSPSGDPYNEQFF	TGTGCCAGCTCGCCTAGCGGGGACCCCTACAATGAGCAGTTCTTC
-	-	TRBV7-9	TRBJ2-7	CSSSLGEYEQYF	TGTTCCAGCAGCTTAGGAGAGTACGAGCAGTACTTC
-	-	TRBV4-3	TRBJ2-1	CASSPLYGGSYNEQFF	TGCGCCAGCAGCCCCCTTTATGGCGGATCTTACAATGAGCAGTTCTTC
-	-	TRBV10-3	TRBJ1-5	CAISADTFQPQHF	TGTGCCATCAGCGCCGACACCTTTCAGCCCCAGCATTTT
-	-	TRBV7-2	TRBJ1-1	CASSPGPRDTEAFF	TGTGCCAGCAGCCCCGGCCCTCGGGACACTGAAGCTTTCTTT
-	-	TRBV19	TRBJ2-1	CASSSGANEQFF	TGTGCCAGTAGTAGCGGGGCCAATGAGCAGTTCTTC
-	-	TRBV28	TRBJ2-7	CASSLFRQGRDEQYF	TGTGCCAGCAGTTTATTTCGGCAGGGGAGAGACGAGCAGTACTTC
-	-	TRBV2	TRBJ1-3	CASSGTATSGNTIYF	TGTGCCAGCAGTGGGACAGCTACATCTGGAAACACCATATATTTT
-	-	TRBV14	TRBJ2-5	CASSQGAETQYF	TGTGCCAGCAGCCAAGGGGCGGAGACCCAGTACTTC
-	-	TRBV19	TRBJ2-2	CASKVSGRTGELFF	TGTGCCAGTAAGGTGTCAGGGCGAACCGGGGAGCTGTTTTTT
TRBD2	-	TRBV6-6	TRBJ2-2	CATTRLAGGGGELFF	TGTGCCACCACCCGACTAGCGGGAGGGGGCGGGGAGCTGTTTTTT
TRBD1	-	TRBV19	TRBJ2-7	CASGTGGAYEQYF	TGTGCCAGTGGGACAGGGGGCGCTTACGAGCAGTACTTC
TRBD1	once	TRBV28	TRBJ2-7	CASKDRGQFPTYEQYF	TGTGCCAGCAAAGACAGGGGGCAATTCCCAACTTACGAGCAGTACTTC
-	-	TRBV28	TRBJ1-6	CASSLFDSNSPLHF	TGTGCCAGCAGTTTATTTGACTCCAATTCACCCCTCCACTTT
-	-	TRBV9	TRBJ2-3	CASSVVDDTQYF	TGTGCCAGCAGCGTAGTAGATGATACGCAGTATTTT
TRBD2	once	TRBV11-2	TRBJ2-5	CASSLGAGVREQYF	TGTGCCAGCAGCTTAGGGGCGGGAGTACGGGAGCAGTACTTC
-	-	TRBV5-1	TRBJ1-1	CASSRTGNTEAFF	TGCGCCAGCAGCCGTACAGGAAACACTGAAGCTTTCTTT
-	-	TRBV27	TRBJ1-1	CASSLTATANTEAFF	TGTGCCAGCAGTTTAACTGCGACAGCGAACACTGAAGCTTTCTTT
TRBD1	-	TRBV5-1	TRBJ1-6	CASSPGTGDSPLHF	TGCGCCAGCAGCCCCGGGACAGGGGATTCACCCCTCCACTTT